The sequence of this TCR beta chain was determined in a study of blood T cell repertoires in COVID-19. Whole-study context: The United States, Italy and Spain provided the acute and convalescent COVID-19 samples. T cells, B-cell-depleted T cells, or PBMCs supplied cDNA or gDNA.

Only in-frame clones appear in the TCRdb table, and some are missing; sequencing was by immunoSEQ multiplex PCR. Of around 280,000 clones listed, approximately 83% are singletons. Germline CDR1 SEHNR, CDR2 FQNEAQ (reference sequence). The CDR3 contains 15 residues. Trimming cost V 6 bases and J 7 bases; bases outside gene matches: 12. This chain joins TRBV7-9 and TRBJ1-1; 9 bases are a match to TRBD1. This sequence was found in a woman aged 25 to 45 who had recovered from COVID-19. The source material was peripheral blood. In nucleotides, the CDR3 is TGTGCCAGCAGAAGTCTTCGGACAGGGGCTGGTGAAGCTTTCTTT. Translated, it gives CASRSLRTGAGEAFF.